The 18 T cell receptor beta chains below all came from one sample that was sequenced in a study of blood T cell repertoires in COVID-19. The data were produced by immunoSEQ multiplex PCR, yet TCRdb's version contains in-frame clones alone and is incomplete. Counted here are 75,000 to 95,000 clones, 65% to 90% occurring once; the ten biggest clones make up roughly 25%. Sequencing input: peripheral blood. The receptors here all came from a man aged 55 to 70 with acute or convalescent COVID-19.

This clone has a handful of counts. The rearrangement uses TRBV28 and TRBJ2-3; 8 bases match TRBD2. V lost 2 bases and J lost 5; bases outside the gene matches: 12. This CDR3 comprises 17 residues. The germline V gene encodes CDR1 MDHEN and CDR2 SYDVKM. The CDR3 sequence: CASSLRVAGSPGDTQYF. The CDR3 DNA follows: TGTGCCAGCAGTTTACGGGTAGCGGGGAGCCCTGGAGATACGCAGTATTTT.

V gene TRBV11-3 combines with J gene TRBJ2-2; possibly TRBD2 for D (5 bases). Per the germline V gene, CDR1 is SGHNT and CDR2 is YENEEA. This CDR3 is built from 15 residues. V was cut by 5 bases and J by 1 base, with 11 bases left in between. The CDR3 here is CASSDRAGNTGELFF. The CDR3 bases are TGTGCCAGCAGCGATAGGGCGGGGAACACCGGGGAGCTGTTTTTT.

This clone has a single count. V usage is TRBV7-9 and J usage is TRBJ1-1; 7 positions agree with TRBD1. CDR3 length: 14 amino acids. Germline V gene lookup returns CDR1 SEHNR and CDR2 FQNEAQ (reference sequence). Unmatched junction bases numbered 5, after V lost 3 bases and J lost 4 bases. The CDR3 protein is CASSFVSGGTEAFF. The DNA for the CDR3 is TGTGCCAGCAGCTTCGTCTCAGGGGGCACTGAAGCTTTCTTT. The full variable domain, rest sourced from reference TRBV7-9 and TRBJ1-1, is DTGVSQNPRHKITKRGQNVTFRCDPISEHNRLYWYRQTLGQGPEFLTYFQNEAQLEKSRLLSDRFSAERPKGSFSTLEIQRTEQGDSAMYLCASSFVSGGTEAFFGQGTRLTVV.

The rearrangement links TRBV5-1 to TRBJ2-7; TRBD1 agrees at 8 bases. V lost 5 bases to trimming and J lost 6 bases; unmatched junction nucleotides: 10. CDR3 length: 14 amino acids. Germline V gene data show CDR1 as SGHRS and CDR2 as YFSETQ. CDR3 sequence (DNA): TGCGCCAGCAGGGAAAACAGGGGGTATGGCGAGCAGTACTTC. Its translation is CASRENRGYGEQYF.

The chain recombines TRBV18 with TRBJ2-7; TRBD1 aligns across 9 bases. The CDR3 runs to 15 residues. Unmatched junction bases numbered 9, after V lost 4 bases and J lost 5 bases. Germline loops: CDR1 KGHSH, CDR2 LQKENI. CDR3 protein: CASSLRGDRADEQYF. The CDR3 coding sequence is TGTGCCAGCTCACTGAGGGGGGACAGGGCCGACGAGCAGTACTTC.

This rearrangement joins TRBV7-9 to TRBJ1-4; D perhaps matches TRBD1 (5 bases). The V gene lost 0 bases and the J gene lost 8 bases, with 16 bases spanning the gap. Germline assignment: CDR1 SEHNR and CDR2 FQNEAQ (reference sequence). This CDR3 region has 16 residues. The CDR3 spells CASSLAVGEGYEKLFF. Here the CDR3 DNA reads TGTGCCAGCAGCTTAGCGGTAGGGGAGGGGTACGAAAAACTGTTTTTT.

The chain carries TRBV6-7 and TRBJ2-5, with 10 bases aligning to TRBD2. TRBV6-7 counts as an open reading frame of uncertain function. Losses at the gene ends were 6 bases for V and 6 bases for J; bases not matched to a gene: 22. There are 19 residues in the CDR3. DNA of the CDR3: TGTGCCAGCAGCCATACCTTCAGACTAGCGGGCCGCCGGTTCCAGACCCAGTACTTC. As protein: CASSHTFRLAGRRFQTQYF.

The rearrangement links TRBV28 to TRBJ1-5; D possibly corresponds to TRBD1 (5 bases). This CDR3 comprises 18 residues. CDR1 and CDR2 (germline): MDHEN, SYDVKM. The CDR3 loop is CASRGGRQIILSNQPQHF. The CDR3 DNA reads TGTGCGTCCCGGGGAGGTAGACAGATAATTCTTAGCAATCAGCCCCAGCATTTT.

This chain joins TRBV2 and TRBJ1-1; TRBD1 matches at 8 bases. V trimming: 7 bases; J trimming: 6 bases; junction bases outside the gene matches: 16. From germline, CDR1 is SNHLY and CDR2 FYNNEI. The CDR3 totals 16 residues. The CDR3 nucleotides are TGTGCCAGCAAAAGGGTCCTCCAGGGGGCTAGGGCTGAAGCTTTCTTT. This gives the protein CASKRVLQGARAEAFF. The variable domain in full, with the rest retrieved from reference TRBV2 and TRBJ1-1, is EPEVTQTPSHQVTQMGQEVILRCVPISNHLYFYWYRQILGQKVEFLVSFYNNEISEKSEIFDDQFSVERPDGSNFTLKIRSTKLEDSAMYFCASKRVLQGARAEAFFGQGTRLTVV.

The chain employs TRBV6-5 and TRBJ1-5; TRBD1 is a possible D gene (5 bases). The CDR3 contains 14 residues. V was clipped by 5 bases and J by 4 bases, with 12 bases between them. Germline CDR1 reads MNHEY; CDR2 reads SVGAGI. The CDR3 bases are TGTGCCAGCAGTAGGCAGGGAATTAATCAGCCCCAGCATTTT. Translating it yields CASSRQGINQPQHF.

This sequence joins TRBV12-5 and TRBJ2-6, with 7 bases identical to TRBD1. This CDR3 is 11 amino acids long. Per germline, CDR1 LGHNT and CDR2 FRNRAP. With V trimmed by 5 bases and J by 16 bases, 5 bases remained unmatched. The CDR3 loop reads CASGDDRVLTF. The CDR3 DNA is TGTGCTAGTGGTGACGACAGGGTACTGACTTTC.

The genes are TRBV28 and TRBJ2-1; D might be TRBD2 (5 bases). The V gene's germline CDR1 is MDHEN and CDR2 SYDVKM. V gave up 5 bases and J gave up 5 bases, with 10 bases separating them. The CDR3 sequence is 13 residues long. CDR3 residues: CASSLGLNNEQFF. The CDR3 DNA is TGTGCCAGCAGTCTAGGACTGAACAATGAGCAGTTCTTC.

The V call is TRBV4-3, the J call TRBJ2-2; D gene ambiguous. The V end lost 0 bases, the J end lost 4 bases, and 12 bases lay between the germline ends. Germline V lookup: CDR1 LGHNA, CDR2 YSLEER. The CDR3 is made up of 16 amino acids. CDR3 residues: CASSQDLQYGTGELFF. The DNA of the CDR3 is TGCGCCAGCAGCCAAGATTTACAGTATGGCACCGGGGAGCTGTTTTTT.

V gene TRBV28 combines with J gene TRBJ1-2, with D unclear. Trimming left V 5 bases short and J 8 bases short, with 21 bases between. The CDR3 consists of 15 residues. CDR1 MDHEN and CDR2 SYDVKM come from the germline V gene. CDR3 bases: TGTGCCAGCAGTGCCAGTCAAGGCAACTATGAGGGCTACACCTTC. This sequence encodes CASSASQGNYEGYTF.

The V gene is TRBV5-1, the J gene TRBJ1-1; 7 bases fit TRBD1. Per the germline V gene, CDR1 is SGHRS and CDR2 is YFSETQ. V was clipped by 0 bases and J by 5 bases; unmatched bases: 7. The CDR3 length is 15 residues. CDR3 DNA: TGCGCCAGCAGCTTGGGAGGGGGCGCAGGAACTGAAGCTTTCTTT. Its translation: CASSLGGGAGTEAFF.

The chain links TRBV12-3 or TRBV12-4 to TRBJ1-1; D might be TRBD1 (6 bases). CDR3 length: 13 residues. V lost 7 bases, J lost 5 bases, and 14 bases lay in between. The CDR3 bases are TGTGCCAGCACTCCAACAGGGCGAACTGAAGCTTTCTTT. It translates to CASTPTGRTEAFF.

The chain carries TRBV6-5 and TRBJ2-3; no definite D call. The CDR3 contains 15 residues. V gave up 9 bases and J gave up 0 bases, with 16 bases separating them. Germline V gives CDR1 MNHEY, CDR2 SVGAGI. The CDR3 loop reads CASRLRRISTDTQYF. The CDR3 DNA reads TGTGCCAGTCGACTCCGCCGTATTAGCACAGATACGCAGTATTTT.

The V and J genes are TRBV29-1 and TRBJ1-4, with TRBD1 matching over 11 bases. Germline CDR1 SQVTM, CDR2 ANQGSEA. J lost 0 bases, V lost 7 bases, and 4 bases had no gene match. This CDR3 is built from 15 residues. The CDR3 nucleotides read TGCAGCGCCCGGACAGGGGGCTCAACTAATGAAAAACTGTTTTTT. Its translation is CSARTGGSTNEKLFF.